The 20 T cell receptor beta chains listed next were all sequenced from one sample in a study of identical twins. In TCRdb, the 5' RACE reads were re-called with MiXCR into one record per CDR3 protein. Of 210,000 or so distinct CDR3 sequences in the sample, 15% to 20% were seen once. The same data also contributed to another study, on T cells expressing NK-cell markers.

Material: CD8+ T cells sorted from blood. The receptors derive from a woman younger than 30 in good health.

As to this clonotype: A much larger clonotype is one base distant, so this may be a read error. The chain uses TRBV12-3 or TRBV12-4 and TRBJ2-3; D remains ambiguous. CDR3 length equals 12 residues. The DNA of the CDR3 is TGTTCCAGCAGTTCCGACTTCAAGGCGCAGTATTTT. Protein sequence: CSSSSDFKAQYF.

This clonotype was found once. The chain joins TRBV7-6 to TRBJ2-7; TRBD1 matches 10 bases. Per germline, CDR1 SGHVS and CDR2 FNYEAQ. The CDR3 totals 16 residues. Trimming took 3 bases from V and 4 from J; bases not matched to a gene: 9. The CDR3 protein is CASSFHKTGGTYEQYF. Written as DNA, the CDR3 is TGTGCCAGCAGCTTTCACAAGACAGGGGGCACTTACGAGCAGTACTTC.

This clonotype was seen a few times. The V and J genes are TRBV10-3 and TRBJ2-6; TRBD1 aligns across 10 bases. This CDR3 comprises 15 residues. In germline, CDR1 is ENHRY, CDR2 SYGVKD. Trimming at V came to 10 bases and at J to 2 bases, leaving 5 bases not matched to a gene. The CDR3 region is CATDRGLPGANVLTF. The CDR3 region has the DNA TGTGCCACCGACAGGGGGCTACCTGGGGCCAACGTCCTGACTTTC.

The chain has TRBV7-9 and TRBJ2-7; 7 bases map to TRBD2. Germline V CDR1 and CDR2: SEHNR, FQNEAQ (reference sequence). V dropped 4 bases and J dropped 5; count of bases not matched to a gene: 8. The CDR3 consists of 14 residues. CDR3 in amino acids: CASSSTILANEQYF. The CDR3 DNA follows: TGTGCCAGCAGCTCCACCATACTAGCGAACGAGCAGTACTTC.

This clonotype was picked up a small number of times. This sequence joins TRBV2 and TRBJ2-7; D possibly corresponds to TRBD2 (6 bases). This CDR3 contains 14 residues. Germline values: CDR1 SNHLY, CDR2 FYNNEI. Trimming removed 4 bases from V and 4 bases from J, with 14 bases in between. CDR3 loop: CASSAGSGSYEQYF. Here the CDR3 DNA reads TGTGCCAGCAGTGCCGGTAGCGGTTCGTACGAGCAGTACTTC.

The V and J genes are TRBV7-9 and TRBJ2-4, with 7 bases that match TRBD2. Losses at the gene ends were 2 bases for V and 3 bases for J; bases not matched to a gene: 7. This CDR3 has 16 amino acids. Germline V CDR1 and CDR2: SEHNR, FQNEAQ (reference sequence). The CDR3, as DNA: TGTGCCAGCAGCTTAATGCGGGAGTCAGACAAAAACATTCAGTACTTC. Protein product: CASSLMRESDKNIQYF.

This clonotype was detected ten times or more. The chain uses TRBV11-2 and TRBJ1-4; a possible D gene is TRBD1 (6 bases). Germline V CDR1 and CDR2: SGHAT, FQNNGV. The CDR3 is made up of 16 amino acids. V was shortened by 1 base and J by 5 bases, with 14 bases between the two germline ends. CDR3 amino acids: CASSLGVGGWNEKLFF. The CDR3 region has the DNA TGTGCCAGCAGCTTAGGGGTGGGGGGCTGGAATGAAAAACTGTTTTTT.

This clonotype was recorded at least ten times. CDR3 nucleotides: TGCGCCAGCAGTGAAAGAGTCAGTTACACCTTC. Translating it yields CASSERVSYTF. The chain is built from TRBV10-2 and TRBJ1-2; D remains ambiguous. The V and J ends lost 3 bases and 11 bases respectively, with 10 bases between them. Germline lookup yields CDR1 WSHSY and CDR2 SAAADI. CDR3 length: 11 residues.

This clonotype was counted many times. The chain links TRBV12-3 or TRBV12-4 to TRBJ1-1; no firm D call. Trimming cost V 1 base and J 0 bases, with 12 bases left between them. This CDR3 contains 16 residues. CDR3 loop: CASSLDLRGMNTEAFF. Written as DNA, the CDR3 is TGTGCCAGCAGTTTAGATCTGCGTGGCATGAACACTGAAGCTTTCTTT.

This chain joins TRBV29-1 and TRBJ1-1; a weak D match, TRBD1 (6 bases). V was shortened by 6 bases and J by 6 bases, with 20 bases between the two germline ends. Germline CDR1 SQVTM, CDR2 ANQGSEA. This CDR3 is built from 14 residues. DNA for the CDR3: TGCAGCGTCCCCCGGGGGGCCCTTTTGGCTGAAGCTTTCTTT. Residues: CSVPRGALLAEAFF.

About this clonotype itself: The conserved closing phenylalanine or tryptophan is absent in this CDR3, likely reflecting a read error. The V and J genes are TRBV7-9 and TRBJ2-3, with unresolved D. The germline CDR1 and CDR2 sequences are SEHNR and FQNEAQ (reference sequence). The CDR3 length is 10 residues. V dropped 4 bases and J dropped 6 bases, with 2 bases sitting between them. For the CDR3, the DNA is TGTGCCAGCAGCTGGGATACGCAGTATTGT. Protein sequence: CASSWDTQYC.

This clonotype turned up a few times. The CDR3 nucleotides read TGTGCCAGCAGCTCAGGGGGCGCCGACTATGGCTACACCTTC. It translates to CASSSGGADYGYTF. The chain recombines TRBV9 with TRBJ1-2, with 8 bases matching TRBD1. The CDR3 is made up of 14 amino acids. Germline V gives CDR1 SGDLS, CDR2 YYNGEE. V lost 4 bases, J lost 3 bases, and 5 bases stayed unmatched.

In this sample, this clonotype turned up many times. V gene TRBV12-3 or TRBV12-4 combines with J gene TRBJ2-1; D is undetermined. The CDR3 has 14 amino acids. V was cut by 6 bases and J by 5 bases, with 14 bases left in between. The CDR3 DNA sequence: TGTGCCAGCAGCCACCAAACTTCGGACAATGAGCAGTTCTTC. Residues: CASSHQTSDNEQFF.

The chain carries TRBV5-1 and TRBJ2-3; 10 nucleotides align to TRBD2. The CDR3 is made up of 17 amino acids. CDR1 is SGHRS, CDR2 YFSETQ, per germline. V was pared by 3 bases and J by 0 bases, with 7 bases of the junction left unmatched. Here the CDR3 DNA reads TGCGCCAGCAGCTCACTAGGACTAGCGGCTAGCACAGATACGCAGTATTTT. This codes for CASSSLGLAASTDTQYF.

This clonotype has a handful of counts. The chain links TRBV10-3 to TRBJ1-6; 8 bases are shared with TRBD1. J was trimmed by 5 bases and V by 11 bases; bases with no gene match: 8. Per germline, CDR1 ENHRY and CDR2 SYGVKD. The CDR3 is 14 residues long. The CDR3 region has the DNA TGTGCCGCTCAGGGGGCGACGGATAATTCACCCCTCCACTTT. Protein product: CAAQGATDNSPLHF.

The V and J genes are TRBV15 and TRBJ2-7, with D unresolved. Germline V gives CDR1 LNHNV, CDR2 YYDKDF (reference sequence). V gave up 0 bases and J gave up 5 bases, with 5 bases separating them. This CDR3 has 12 amino acids. CDR3 sequence: CATSRDTDEQYF. The CDR3 DNA sequence: TGTGCCACCAGCAGAGACACCGACGAGCAGTACTTC.

This CDR3 is CASSPGMVCEQYF. The CDR3 DNA reads as TGTGCCAGCAGCCCCGGGATGGTCTGCGAGCAGTACTTC. This chain connects TRBV5-7 to TRBJ2-7; D may be TRBD2 (5 bases). TRBV5-7 is an open reading frame whose function is uncertain. Trimming cost V 4 bases and J 6 bases, with 14 bases left between them. This CDR3 is built from 13 residues.

J is TRBJ2-1 and V is TRBV3-1, with no clear D. Trimming removed 5 bases from V and 0 bases from J, with 14 bases in between. The CDR3 is 16 residues long. Germline lookup yields CDR1 LGHDT and CDR2 YNNKEL (reference sequence). Here the CDR3 DNA reads TGTGCCAGCAGCGAAGGGTACGGGTCCTCCTACAATGAGCAGTTCTTC. Translating gives CASSEGYGSSYNEQFF.

V gene TRBV6-2 or TRBV6-3 combines with J gene TRBJ2-4; weak D call: TRBD2 (5 bases). Trimming took off 10 bases at V and 7 bases at J, with 17 bases between the two ends. This CDR3 is built from 13 residues. Germline V gene lookup returns CDR1 MNHEY and CDR2 SVGEGT. CDR3 region: CATEAPLGNIQYF. CDR3 bases: TGTGCCACCGAGGCCCCACTAGGCAACATTCAGTACTTC.

This clonotype has a handful of counts. The chain uses TRBV7-6 and TRBJ2-2; D gene ambiguous. V was shortened by 5 bases and J by 9 bases, with 13 bases between the two germline ends. The CDR3 extends over 13 amino acids. Germline lookup yields CDR1 SGHVS and CDR2 FNYEAQ. CDR3 residues: CASSPSGVRELFF. CDR3 sequence (DNA): TGTGCCAGCAGCCCCAGTGGGGTGAGGGAGCTGTTTTTT.